One sample yielded the 25 T cell receptor beta chains listed below, sequenced in a study of T-cell memory formation after mild COVID-19. Each CDR3 protein gets one entry after TCRdb re-called the 5' RACE reads with MiXCR. The sample holds 150,000 to 200,000 distinct CDR3 sequences; more than 12% are singletons and the top ten take 13% to 15%. Sequenced: PBMCs or a T cell subset sorted from them (not recorded which). The source is an adult woman who had mild COVID-19 (a few samples of this study predate the infection). Cell type and time point are not known.

The chain has TRBV7-9 and TRBJ2-1; 7 bases align to TRBD1. The CDR3 has 17 residues. The junction had 14 bases not matched to a gene; V was cut back by 7 bases and J by 2 bases. Germline loops: CDR1 SEHNR, CDR2 FQNEAQ (reference sequence). The CDR3 is CASTSINRGSAYNEQFF. The CDR3, as DNA: TGTGCCAGCACCTCGATCAACAGGGGAAGCGCCTACAATGAGCAGTTCTTC.

This clonotype was counted only a few times. The gene calls are TRBV20-1 and TRBJ2-1; 9 bases fit TRBD2. Germline V gives CDR1 DFQATT, CDR2 SNEGSKA (reference sequence). CDR3 size: 17 residues. With 0 bases clipped from V and 6 bases from J, the junction kept 12 bases outside the gene matches. The CDR3 here is CSARDRAGGMGFNEQFF. The CDR3 nucleotides read TGCAGTGCTAGAGATCGAGCGGGAGGTATGGGTTTCAATGAGCAGTTCTTC.

There are a few counts of this clonotype. The chain has TRBV29-1 and TRBJ1-2, with 11 bases identical to TRBD1. The V and J ends lost 4 bases and 8 bases, in that order; junction bases with no gene match: 6. Germline CDR1 SQVTM, CDR2 ANQGSEA. The CDR3 runs to 13 residues. The CDR3 coding sequence is TGCAGCGTTGCCGGACAGGGGGCGTGGGGCTACACCTTC. It encodes CSVAGQGAWGYTF.

This clonotype showed up just a few times. The chain couples TRBV20-1 to TRBJ2-3, with D uncertain. The CDR3 is 12 amino acids. Germline V CDR1 and CDR2: DFQATT, SNEGSKA (reference sequence). Trimming stripped 3 bases from V and 4 bases from J, with 8 bases between. Here the CDR3 reads CSARGQSDTQYF. The CDR3 nucleotides are TGCAGTGCTAGGGGCCAATCAGATACGCAGTATTTT.

This clonotype came up a few times. The chain combines TRBV12-5 with TRBJ1-2; D not certain. This CDR3 region has 12 residues. Trimming removed 4 bases from V and 5 bases from J, with 8 bases in between. CDR1 is LGHNT and CDR2 is FRNRAP in the germline V gene. CDR3 nucleotides: TGTGCTAGTGGTTCAGCTGTATATGGCTACACCTTC. The encoded protein is CASGSAVYGYTF.

The rearrangement joins TRBV6-6 to TRBJ2-1; D tentatively fits TRBD1 or TRBD2 (6 bases each). The CDR3 contains 13 residues. The V gene lost 1 base and the J gene lost 9 bases, with 10 bases spanning the gap. Germline CDR1 reads MNHNY; CDR2 reads SVGAGI (reference sequence). CDR3 sequence: CASSYFGGLEQFF. As DNA, the CDR3 is TGTGCCAGCAGTTACTTTGGGGGGCTTGAGCAGTTCTTC.

The chain carries TRBV18 and TRBJ2-7, with a tentative D call TRBD1 (5 bases). The V end was cut by 0 bases, the J end by 4 bases, with 13 bases between. This CDR3 region has 15 residues. Germline CDR1 reads KGHSH; CDR2 reads LQKENI. Written as DNA, the CDR3 is TGTGCCAGCTCACCACCCTATTACAGGCCATACGAGCAGTACTTC. This gives the protein CASSPPYYRPYEQYF.

The sample holds a few counts of this clonotype. The J gene is TRBJ2-3, the V gene TRBV7-6, with D perhaps assigned TRBD1 or TRBD2 (5 bases each). Germline V CDR1 and CDR2: SGHVS, FNYEAQ. V was trimmed by 2 bases and J by 1 base, leaving 16 bases between them. The CDR3 is 17 residues long. The CDR3 sequence: CASSLSSEGTRTDTQYF. CDR3 sequence (DNA): TGTGCCAGCAGCTTATCTTCAGAAGGGACCCGCACAGATACGCAGTATTTT.

This chain connects TRBV6-5 to TRBJ1-5; perhaps TRBD1 as D (5 bases). V lost 0 bases, J lost 6 bases, and 6 bases lay in between. CDR3 length: 13 amino acids. Germline V gene sequence: CDR1 MNHEY, CDR2 SVGAGI. The CDR3 loop is CASSYSRGQPQHF. The CDR3 DNA follows: TGTGCCAGCAGTTACTCTAGGGGTCAGCCCCAGCATTTT.

This clonotype turned up a few times. V is TRBV12-3 or TRBV12-4 and J is TRBJ2-1; tentative D call: TRBD1 (5 bases). The CDR3 is 12 residues long. Trimming removed 5 bases from V and 9 bases from J, with 11 bases in between. CDR3 DNA: TGTGCCAGCAGTCCGACAGAGGTTGAGCAGTTCTTC. Translating gives CASSPTEVEQFF.

This clonotype appeared many times. The V call is TRBV7-9, the J call TRBJ2-3, with TRBD2 as a possible D gene (5 bases). CDR3 length equals 14 residues. CDR1 and CDR2 from the germline V gene are SEHNR and FQNEAQ (reference sequence). The V end lost 5 bases, the J end lost 0 bases, and 9 bases lay between the germline ends. CDR3 sequence (DNA): TGTGCCAGCAGCCTCGCGGGTAGCACAGATACGCAGTATTTT. This sequence encodes CASSLAGSTDTQYF.

This rearrangement joins TRBV12-3 or TRBV12-4 to TRBJ1-2; TRBD1 agrees at 9 bases. The CDR3 sequence is 15 residues long. V was clipped by 4 bases and J by 8 bases; unmatched bases: 11. The CDR3 DNA sequence: TGTGCCAGCAGTTCAACCTTAACAGGGGGCGCGGGCTACACCTTC. As protein: CASSSTLTGGAGYTF.

This chain joins TRBV6-5 and TRBJ2-1; D is uncertain. The CDR3 is made up of 15 amino acids. Trimming stripped 7 bases from V and 4 bases from J, with 17 bases between. The germline CDR1 and CDR2 sequences are MNHEY and SVGAGI. CDR3 region: CASTLNYPNYNEQFF. The CDR3 region has the DNA TGTGCCAGCACCTTGAACTATCCCAATTACAATGAGCAGTTCTTC.

The genes are TRBV5-6 and TRBJ2-1, with D possibly matching TRBD2 (5 bases). The germline CDR1 and CDR2 sequences are SGHDT and YYEEEE. This CDR3 contains 12 residues. V lost 7 bases, J lost 3 bases, and 8 bases lay in between. The DNA of the CDR3 is TGTGCCAGCGGGAGAAGCTACAATGAGCAGTTCTTC. Residues: CASGRSYNEQFF.

This clonotype was counted at least ten times. The chain carries TRBV6-5 and TRBJ2-3; TRBD2 matches 7 bases. The germline gives CDR1 MNHEY, CDR2 SVGAGI. This CDR3 is 14 amino acids long. V shed 10 bases and J 3 bases; nucleotides not matched to a gene: 10. CDR3 protein: CATSLAEYTDTQYF. CDR3 in DNA: TGTGCCACCTCCCTAGCGGAATATACAGATACGCAGTATTTT.

This clonotype was seen a handful of times. The chain is built from TRBV5-1 and TRBJ2-2, with 8 bases lining up with TRBD1. Germline values: CDR1 SGHRS, CDR2 YFSETQ. The trim removed 4 bases at V and 5 bases at J, leaving 16 bases unmatched. CDR3 length: 18 residues. CDR3 sequence (DNA): TGCGCCAGCAGCCTCCGGGACAGGTCTGGGGGGCAGACCGGGGAGCTGTTTTTT. It codes for CASSLRDRSGGQTGELFF.

The table lists this clonotype with a few counts. The V gene is TRBV9, the J gene TRBJ2-1, with 7 bases identical to TRBD2. Germline CDR1 reads SGDLS; CDR2 reads YYNGEE. V shed 1 base and J 2 bases; nucleotides not matched to a gene: 3. The length of the CDR3 is 15 residues. CDR3 residues: CASSVSGTTYNEQFF. The CDR3 DNA is TGTGCCAGCAGCGTATCGGGGACTACCTACAATGAGCAGTTCTTC.

This clonotype occurred a few times. The chain combines TRBV5-5 with TRBJ1-2; D is unclear. This CDR3 has 13 amino acids. Germline CDR1 is SGHKS and CDR2 is YYEKEE (reference sequence). V lost 0 bases and J lost 8, with 11 bases in between. The CDR3 nucleotides are TGTGCCAGCAGCTTGGGTCCGCCAGAGGGCTACACCTTC. Translating gives CASSLGPPEGYTF.

In this sample, this clonotype turned up many times. The V and J genes are TRBV5-1 and TRBJ2-5; D is perhaps TRBD1 (5 bases). V shed 4 bases and J shed 2 bases, with 9 bases lying between them. The CDR3 spans 13 residues. Germline CDR1 is SGHRS and CDR2 is YFSETQ. The CDR3 sequence is CASSRQTQETQYF. The CDR3 DNA is TGCGCCAGCAGCCGACAGACACAAGAGACCCAGTACTTC.

V gene TRBV24-1 combines with J gene TRBJ1-5, with 12 positions matching TRBD1. The germline gives CDR1 KGHDR, CDR2 SFDVKD. With 6 bases clipped from V and 11 bases from J, the junction kept 10 bases outside the gene matches. CDR3 length: 15 residues. CDR3 coding DNA: TGTGCCACCAGTTCCGGGACAGGGGGCCGTAGGGCCCAGCATTTT. It codes for CATSSGTGGRRAQHF.

The V call is TRBV11-3, the J call TRBJ2-1; 7 bases map to TRBD2. CDR1 and CDR2 from the germline V gene are SGHNT and YENEEA. V shed 3 bases, J shed 8 bases, and the junction held 10 bases outside the gene matches. The CDR3 runs to 15 residues. The chain's CDR3 is CASSLGPGGRDEQFF. The CDR3 bases are TGTGCCAGCAGCTTGGGTCCGGGAGGACGCGATGAGCAGTTCTTC.

This CDR3 is CAISESADQYF. The CDR3, as DNA: TGTGCCATCAGTGAGTCAGCGGATCAGTACTTC. The V and J genes are TRBV10-3 and TRBJ2-7; possibly TRBD2 for D (5 bases). Deletions cut 0 bases from V and 10 bases from J, with 7 bases between. Per the germline V gene, CDR1 is ENHRY and CDR2 is SYGVKD. The CDR3 contains 11 residues.

This clonotype has a handful of counts. The chain carries TRBV29-1 and TRBJ2-1; weak D call: TRBD1 (6 bases). V was shortened by 0 bases and J by 2 bases, with 23 bases between the two germline ends. CDR3 length: 19 amino acids. Germline CDR1 is SQVTM and CDR2 is ANQGSEA. CDR3 sequence reads: CSVEDLWAGDPDPYNEQFF. CDR3 DNA: TGCAGCGTTGAAGATCTTTGGGCAGGGGACCCAGACCCCTACAATGAGCAGTTCTTC.

The chain combines TRBV7-3 with TRBJ2-6; D is ambiguous. There are 15 residues in the CDR3. The germline V and J ends were trimmed by 4 bases and 1 base, with 8 bases remaining between them. Germline V gene sequence: CDR1 SGHTA, CDR2 FQGTGA. The CDR3 bases are TGTGCCAGCAGCTACGCCGGTTCTGGGGCCAACGTCCTGACTTTC. Its translation: CASSYAGSGANVLTF.

The rearrangement links TRBV27 to TRBJ1-6; D possibly corresponds to TRBD1 (5 bases). V lost 3 bases, J lost 5 bases, and 8 bases lay in between. The CDR3 is 14 amino acids. Germline V CDR1 and CDR2: MNHEY, SMNVEV (reference sequence). CDR3 DNA: TGTGCCAGCAGTTTTTCAGGGAATAATTCACCCCTCCACTTT. It yields the protein CASSFSGNNSPLHF.